Listed below are T cell receptor beta chains from one sample, sequenced in a study of shared clonotypes between healthy human individuals. Repertoires were generated with immunoSEQ multiplex PCR, while TCRdb's copy carries only in-frame clones and drops some. The data contain 1.4 million to 1.5 million clones, roughly 96% of them singletons. The sample comprised naive CD4+ T cells sorted from blood. The receptors stem from a man aged 30 to 39 in good health. Both conserved end residues are part of each CDR3. D genes are given only for firm matches. Clone sizes are given selectively: once, few, many, or a class where the clone is expanded.

cdr3_length	clone_size	j_call	v_call	d_call	cdr3_nt	cdr3_aa
13	NA	TRBJ2-7	TRBV7-9	NA	TGTGCCAGCAGCTTAGTTGGCGGGTACGAGCAGTACTTC	CASSLVGGYEQYF
16	NA	TRBJ2-1	TRBV7-2	TRBD2	TGTGCCAGCAGCTACCGACTAGCGGGCTCGTCGGATGAGCAGTTCTTC	CASSYRLAGSSDEQFF
17	once	TRBJ2-1	TRBV7-6	NA	TGTGCCAGCAGCCCCGGGGGGACAAGGGGTAGGGTCAATGAGCAGTTCTTC	CASSPGGTRGRVNEQFF
14	NA	TRBJ2-3	TRBV4-3	TRBD2	TGCGCCAGCAGCCAAGAGGGGGGGGAGGATACGCAGTATTTT	CASSQEGGEDTQYF
15	NA	TRBJ2-1	TRBV7-9	NA	TGTGCCAGCAGCTTAGCACAGGGACTATTGAATGAGCAGTTCTTC	CASSLAQGLLNEQFF
15	NA	TRBJ2-6	TRBV5-6	TRBD1	TGTGCCAGCAGCTCCTCGGGACAGAGCGCCAACGTCCTGACTTTC	CASSSSGQSANVLTF
15	NA	TRBJ1-3	TRBV18	NA	TGTGCCAGCTCACCGCCGGGGCAGGGAGGAAACACCATATATTTT	CASSPPGQGGNTIYF
11	NA	TRBJ2-2	TRBV30	NA	TGTGCCTGGAGTCCGGCGCTTGGGCTGTTTTTT	CAWSPALGLFF
15	NA	TRBJ2-3	TRBV2	TRBD2	TGTGCCAGCGCAGATCAGCGGGAGTGGACAGATACGCAGTATTTT	CASADQREWTDTQYF
12	NA	TRBJ2-7	TRBV30	NA	TGTGCCTGGAGTGTACGGTTCGAGGAGCAGTACTTC	CAWSVRFEEQYF
15	NA	TRBJ1-2	TRBV28	TRBD1	TGTGCCAGCAGTTTATCCGAGTGGACACAGGGGACCTACACCTTC	CASSLSEWTQGTYTF
14	NA	TRBJ1-1	TRBV5-1	NA	TGCGCCAGCAGCCTAGTCCTAGGGGGCACTGAAGCTTTCTTT	CASSLVLGGTEAFF
17	NA	TRBJ2-7	TRBV4-1	NA	TGCGCCAGCAGCCAAGCGAAACCAACAGGGTCCCGCTACGAGCAGTACTTC	CASSQAKPTGSRYEQYF
15	NA	TRBJ1-2	TRBV9	NA	TGTGCCAGCAGCGTAGGCGCGGTGGGTAACTATGGCTACACCTTC	CASSVGAVGNYGYTF
13	NA	TRBJ2-7	TRBV11-2	NA	TGTGCCAGCAGCCCACGTCACAGCTACGAGCAGTACTTC	CASSPRHSYEQYF
14	NA	TRBJ2-1	TRBV18	NA	TGTGCCAGCTCACCCCAAAGCTCCTACAATGAGCAGTTCTTC	CASSPQSSYNEQFF
13	NA	TRBJ1-2	TRBV6-5	NA	TGTGCCAGCAGACAGGGCCTTCTCTATGGCTACACCTTC	CASRQGLLYGYTF
13	NA	TRBJ2-7	TRBV2	NA	TGTGCCAGCAGTGCCAGGACAACGGGGGAGCAGTACTTC	CASSARTTGEQYF
15	NA	TRBJ1-5	TRBV19	NA	TGTGCCAGTAGTGCCCGAGTGGGAATCAATCAGCCCCAGCATTTT	CASSARVGINQPQHF
14	NA	TRBJ2-7	TRBV28	TRBD2	TGTGCCAGCAGTTATAGCGGGAGATCCTACGAGCAGTACTTC	CASSYSGRSYEQYF
16	NA	TRBJ2-3	TRBV5-4	NA	TGTGCCAGCAGCATCCGGACAAACTACGGGGCAGATACGCAGTATTTT	CASSIRTNYGADTQYF
12	NA	TRBJ2-3	TRBV6-6	NA	TGTGCCAGCAGTCCGGTTCCCCCATCGCAGTATTTT	CASSPVPPSQYF